A selection of T cell receptor beta chains follows, all from one sample in a study of CD8+ T cells in alopecia areata. TCRdb's table, derived via immunoSEQ multiplex PCR, lists solely in-frame clones and lacks some. The repertoire holds about 270,000 clones, 60% seen once, with 0.75% to 0.95% in the top ten. The sample was CD4+ T cells sorted from blood, taken between weeks 51 and 52, from a patient treated with tofacitinib. Every receptor here comes from a human donor with alopecia areata. Both conserved end residues are part of each CDR3. The D gene is left open where the match is weak. Clone sizes are given selectively: once, few, many, or a class where the clone is expanded.

v_gene: TRBV9; d_gene: NA; j_gene: TRBJ2-5; abundance: few; CDR3aa: CASSPTGLDGTQYF; CDR3nt: TGTGCCAGCAGCCCCACGGGGCTCGACGGGACCCAGTACTTC
v_gene: TRBV7-2; d_gene: NA; j_gene: TRBJ2-3; abundance: NA; CDR3aa: CASSLMLASAKDTQYF; CDR3nt: TGTGCCAGCAGCTTAATGCTGGCTAGCGCAAAAGATACGCAGTATTTT
v_gene: TRBV5-6; d_gene: TRBD1; j_gene: TRBJ2-5; abundance: NA; CDR3aa: CASSPQGVGTQYF; CDR3nt: TGTGCCAGCAGCCCCCAGGGGGTTGGGACCCAGTACTTC
v_gene: TRBV9; d_gene: NA; j_gene: TRBJ2-5; abundance: NA; CDR3aa: CASSSQGHETQYF; CDR3nt: TGTGCCAGCAGTTCTCAGGGCCACGAGACCCAGTACTTC
v_gene: TRBV25-1; d_gene: NA; j_gene: TRBJ2-3; abundance: NA; CDR3aa: CASNKGTDTQYF; CDR3nt: TGTGCCAGTAACAAGGGGACAGATACGCAGTATTTT
v_gene: TRBV30; d_gene: NA; j_gene: TRBJ2-5; abundance: NA; CDR3aa: CAWRPPGVRETQYF; CDR3nt: TGTGCCTGGAGACCACCTGGGGTCCGAGAGACTCAGTACTTC
v_gene: TRBV30; d_gene: TRBD2; j_gene: TRBJ2-3; abundance: few; CDR3aa: CAWRQAGGGDTQYF; CDR3nt: TGTGCCTGGAGACAAGCGGGGGGAGGTGATACGCAGTATTTT
v_gene: TRBV9; d_gene: TRBD2; j_gene: TRBJ2-7; abundance: NA; CDR3aa: CASSVDERGPYEQYF; CDR3nt: TGTGCCAGCAGCGTAGACGAGCGGGGTCCTTACGAGCAGTACTTC
v_gene: TRBV9; d_gene: NA; j_gene: TRBJ1-6; abundance: NA; CDR3aa: CASSPQGLGSPLHF; CDR3nt: TGTGCCAGCAGCCCCCAGGGGCTCGGTTCACCCCTCCACTTT
v_gene: TRBV2; d_gene: NA; j_gene: TRBJ1-5; abundance: NA; CDR3aa: CASRQTGMDQPQHF; CDR3nt: TGTGCCAGCCGGCAAACAGGGATGGATCAGCCCCAGCATTTT
v_gene: TRBV25-1; d_gene: NA; j_gene: TRBJ1-6; abundance: few; CDR3aa: CASSEWGRANSPLHF; CDR3nt: TGTGCCAGCAGTGAATGGGGGCGAGCGAATTCACCCCTCCACTTT
v_gene: TRBV5-8; d_gene: NA; j_gene: TRBJ2-1; abundance: NA; CDR3aa: CASSLWGAEPNEQFF; CDR3nt: TGTGCCAGCAGCTTGTGGGGGGCCGAGCCCAATGAGCAGTTCTTC
v_gene: TRBV29-1; d_gene: NA; j_gene: TRBJ1-1; abundance: NA; CDR3aa: CSVGHGNTEAFF; CDR3nt: TGCAGCGTTGGCCATGGGAACACTGAAGCTTTCTTT
v_gene: TRBV10-3; d_gene: NA; j_gene: TRBJ1-4; abundance: NA; CDR3aa: CAISDGPSNEKLFF; CDR3nt: TGTGCCATCAGTGATGGACCGAGTAATGAAAAACTGTTTTTT
v_gene: TRBV27; d_gene: TRBD2; j_gene: TRBJ2-1; abundance: NA; CDR3aa: CASSLGLAAYNEQFF; CDR3nt: TGTGCCAGCAGTTTGGGACTAGCGGCCTACAATGAGCAGTTCTTC
v_gene: TRBV23-1; d_gene: TRBD1; j_gene: TRBJ1-1; abundance: few; CDR3aa: CASSTIGTANTEAFF; CDR3nt: TGCGCCAGCAGTACCATCGGGACAGCTAACACTGAAGCTTTCTTT
v_gene: TRBV27; d_gene: NA; j_gene: TRBJ2-7; abundance: NA; CDR3aa: CASSLRTRNYEQYF; CDR3nt: TGTGCCAGCAGTTTAAGAACGAGGAACTACGAGCAGTACTTC
v_gene: TRBV10-3; d_gene: NA; j_gene: TRBJ1-5; abundance: few; CDR3aa: CAISESRDQPQHF; CDR3nt: TGTGCCATCAGTGAGTCGAGAGATCAGCCCCAGCATTTT
v_gene: TRBV5-1; d_gene: TRBD2; j_gene: TRBJ2-7; abundance: NA; CDR3aa: CASSPLAGVLYEQYF; CDR3nt: TGCGCCAGCAGCCCTCTAGCGGGGGTGCTCTACGAGCAGTACTTC
v_gene: TRBV4-1; d_gene: NA; j_gene: TRBJ1-2; abundance: NA; CDR3aa: CASSQVRTRTSSGGGYTF; CDR3nt: TGCGCCAGCAGCCAAGTGAGGACCCGGACTTCGTCGGGTGGCGGCTACACCTTC
v_gene: TRBV6-6; d_gene: NA; j_gene: TRBJ1-5; abundance: NA; CDR3aa: CASSYSRTGNQPQHF; CDR3nt: TGTGCCAGCAGTTACTCCAGGACAGGCAATCAGCCCCAGCATTTT
v_gene: TRBV9; d_gene: TRBD2; j_gene: TRBJ2-3; abundance: NA; CDR3aa: CASSNSGGRTDTQYF; CDR3nt: TGTGCCAGCAGCAATAGCGGGGGGCGCACAGATACGCAGTATTTT
v_gene: TRBV6-6; d_gene: TRBD2; j_gene: TRBJ2-5; abundance: NA; CDR3aa: CASAAGAGETQYF; CDR3nt: TGTGCCAGTGCAGCGGGGGCCGGGGAGACCCAGTACTTC
v_gene: TRBV29-1; d_gene: TRBD1; j_gene: TRBJ2-7; abundance: NA; CDR3aa: CSVEAGQGYEQYF; CDR3nt: TGCAGCGTGGAAGCAGGACAGGGCTACGAGCAGTACTTC
v_gene: TRBV9; d_gene: TRBD1; j_gene: TRBJ2-5; abundance: NA; CDR3aa: CASSAKPGQGARETQYF; CDR3nt: TGTGCCAGCAGCGCGAAACCGGGACAGGGGGCTAGGGAGACCCAGTACTTC
v_gene: TRBV5-5; d_gene: TRBD2; j_gene: TRBJ2-2; abundance: few; CDR3aa: CASSLIAGGANTGELFF; CDR3nt: TGTGCCAGCAGCTTGATAGCGGGGGGCGCGAACACCGGGGAGCTGTTTTTT
v_gene: TRBV5-1; d_gene: NA; j_gene: TRBJ2-3; abundance: few; CDR3aa: CASRPDVPITDTQYF; CDR3nt: TGCGCCAGCAGGCCGGACGTGCCCATCACAGATACGCAGTATTTT
v_gene: TRBV11-2; d_gene: NA; j_gene: TRBJ2-3; abundance: few; CDR3aa: CASSPRRRGRFTDTQYF; CDR3nt: TGTGCCAGCAGCCCCCGGCGGCGGGGGCGGTTCACAGATACGCAGTATTTT
v_gene: TRBV7-9; d_gene: NA; j_gene: TRBJ2-1; abundance: NA; CDR3aa: CASSLLGLAYNEQFF; CDR3nt: TGTGCCAGCAGCCTCCTCGGACTTGCCTACAATGAGCAGTTCTTC
v_gene: TRBV6-6; d_gene: NA; j_gene: TRBJ1-1; abundance: NA; CDR3aa: CASRENTEAFF; CDR3nt: TGTGCCAGCAGGGAGAACACTGAAGCTTTCTTT
v_gene: TRBV5-6; d_gene: NA; j_gene: TRBJ1-1; abundance: NA; CDR3aa: CASSFGGAANTEAFF; CDR3nt: TGTGCCAGCAGCTTCGGAGGGGCAGCGAACACTGAAGCTTTCTTT
v_gene: TRBV27; d_gene: NA; j_gene: TRBJ2-3; abundance: NA; CDR3aa: CASSFQRADTQYF; CDR3nt: TGTGCCAGCAGTTTCCAGCGAGCAGATACGCAGTATTTT
v_gene: TRBV29-1; d_gene: TRBD1; j_gene: TRBJ2-7; abundance: NA; CDR3aa: CSVRDSAYEQYF; CDR3nt: TGCAGCGTTAGGGACAGCGCCTACGAGCAGTACTTC
v_gene: TRBV28; d_gene: NA; j_gene: TRBJ2-6; abundance: few; CDR3aa: CASRSPSGANVLTF; CDR3nt: TGTGCCAGCAGGTCCCCATCTGGGGCCAACGTCCTGACTTTC
v_gene: TRBV30; d_gene: TRBD1; j_gene: TRBJ1-2; abundance: NA; CDR3aa: CAWKPTGQENFYGYTF; CDR3nt: TGTGCCTGGAAACCCACGGGACAGGAAAATTTCTATGGCTACACCTTC
v_gene: TRBV5-1; d_gene: TRBD1; j_gene: TRBJ1-5; abundance: NA; CDR3aa: CASRPGQGNQPQHF; CDR3nt: TGCGCCAGCAGACCGGGACAGGGAAATCAGCCCCAGCATTTT
v_gene: TRBV29-1; d_gene: NA; j_gene: TRBJ2-7; abundance: few; CDR3aa: CSVDRGREQYF; CDR3nt: TGCAGCGTTGACAGGGGACGGGAGCAGTACTTC
v_gene: TRBV29-1; d_gene: TRBD1; j_gene: TRBJ2-2; abundance: NA; CDR3aa: CSVGGTGDTGELFF; CDR3nt: TGCAGCGTAGGGGGGACAGGGGACACCGGGGAGCTGTTTTTT
v_gene: TRBV7-2; d_gene: NA; j_gene: TRBJ2-7; abundance: NA; CDR3aa: CASSRGQTLYEQYF; CDR3nt: TGTGCCAGCAGCCGAGGACAGACGCTCTACGAGCAGTACTTC
v_gene: TRBV29-1; d_gene: NA; j_gene: TRBJ1-4; abundance: few; CDR3aa: CSVDSGAVRGELFF; CDR3nt: TGCAGCGTTGATTCCGGGGCCGTGCGAGGTGAACTGTTTTTT
v_gene: TRBV29-1; d_gene: NA; j_gene: TRBJ1-2; abundance: NA; CDR3aa: CSVLAGPNYGYTF; CDR3nt: TGCAGCGTTCTTGCAGGGCCTAACTATGGCTACACCTTC
v_gene: TRBV4-2; d_gene: NA; j_gene: TRBJ2-1; abundance: NA; CDR3aa: CASSQLERAGGEQFF; CDR3nt: TGTGCCAGCAGCCAATTAGAGAGGGCCGGTGGTGAGCAGTTCTTC
v_gene: TRBV30; d_gene: NA; j_gene: TRBJ1-1; abundance: NA; CDR3aa: CAWSPGNIEAFF; CDR3nt: TGTGCCTGGAGTCCCGGGAATATTGAAGCTTTCTTT
v_gene: TRBV29-1; d_gene: NA; j_gene: TRBJ1-3; abundance: NA; CDR3aa: CSVGGLGNTIYF; CDR3nt: TGCAGCGTTGGGGGGCTCGGAAACACCATATATTTT
v_gene: TRBV7-2; d_gene: NA; j_gene: TRBJ1-6; abundance: NA; CDR3aa: CASSSTFYGSSYNSPLHF; CDR3nt: TGTGCCAGCAGCTCCACCTTTTACGGAAGCTCCTATAATTCACCCCTCCACTTT
v_gene: TRBV4-3; d_gene: NA; j_gene: TRBJ2-2; abundance: NA; CDR3aa: CASSQDGTGELFF; CDR3nt: TGCGCCAGCAGCCAGGATGGGACCGGGGAGCTGTTTTTT
v_gene: TRBV7-3; d_gene: TRBD1; j_gene: TRBJ2-2; abundance: NA; CDR3aa: CASATGYTGELFF; CDR3nt: TGTGCCAGCGCGACAGGGTACACCGGGGAGCTGTTTTTT
v_gene: TRBV2; d_gene: NA; j_gene: TRBJ2-7; abundance: NA; CDR3aa: CASSVEGYEQYF; CDR3nt: TGTGCCAGCAGTGTGGAGGGCTACGAGCAGTACTTC
v_gene: TRBV4-2; d_gene: TRBD2; j_gene: TRBJ2-3; abundance: NA; CDR3aa: CASSQTSGETDTQYF; CDR3nt: TGTGCCAGCAGCCAGACTAGCGGGGAGACAGATACGCAGTATTTT
v_gene: TRBV29-1; d_gene: NA; j_gene: TRBJ2-2; abundance: NA; CDR3aa: CSVELSEGTGELFF; CDR3nt: TGCAGCGTTGAGCTTAGCGAGGGGACCGGGGAGCTGTTTTTT
v_gene: TRBV7-2; d_gene: NA; j_gene: TRBJ2-7; abundance: NA; CDR3aa: CASSSPTLGEQYF; CDR3nt: TGTGCCAGCAGCTCACCAACCCTGGGGGAGCAGTACTTC
v_gene: TRBV30; d_gene: NA; j_gene: TRBJ1-1; abundance: NA; CDR3aa: CAWSPTRDTEAFF; CDR3nt: TGTGCCTGGAGTCCGACTCGGGACACTGAAGCTTTCTTT
v_gene: TRBV6-5; d_gene: TRBD2; j_gene: TRBJ2-1; abundance: many; CDR3aa: CASSYSTSDEQFF; CDR3nt: TGTGCCAGCAGTTACTCGACTAGCGATGAGCAGTTCTTC
v_gene: TRBV27; d_gene: NA; j_gene: TRBJ1-1; abundance: NA; CDR3aa: CASSSWTAMNTEAFF; CDR3nt: TGTGCCAGCAGTTCCTGGACAGCTATGAACACTGAAGCTTTCTTT
v_gene: TRBV7-2; d_gene: NA; j_gene: TRBJ1-5; abundance: many; CDR3aa: CASSLRGNQPQHF; CDR3nt: TGTGCCAGCAGCCTTCGGGGCAATCAGCCCCAGCATTTT
v_gene: TRBV5-4; d_gene: TRBD2; j_gene: TRBJ2-1; abundance: few; CDR3aa: CASSPSLRGIYNEQFF; CDR3nt: TGTGCCAGCAGCCCCTCCTTGCGGGGGATCTACAATGAGCAGTTCTTC
v_gene: TRBV2; d_gene: NA; j_gene: TRBJ1-2; abundance: once; CDR3aa: CASSKGRVLGYGYTF; CDR3nt: TGTGCCAGCAGTAAAGGTCGGGTGTTGGGCTATGGCTACACCTTC